These 20 T cell receptor beta chains came from one sample sequenced in a study of T cell repertoires in cytomegalovirus infection. Using its own MiXCR run on the reads, TCRdb lists one record per CDR3 protein. The sample carries nearly 550,000 distinct CDR3 sequences, more than 15% recorded once. The sample was CD8+ T cells from PBMCs. These receptor sequences come from a human donor in good health (CMV status not recorded). Some clones in this sample may be carry-over from other donors' samples.

By its share, this clonotype is medium-sized. This rearrangement joins TRBV29-1 to TRBJ1-2, with D perhaps TRBD1 (5 bases). The V end was cut by 0 bases, the J end by 4 bases, with 9 bases between. Germline loops: CDR1 SQVTM, CDR2 ANQGSEA. The CDR3 runs 13 residues. The CDR3 sequence is CSVEEGGGYGYTF. The CDR3 DNA sequence: TGCAGCGTTGAAGAAGGTGGGGGCTATGGCTACACCTTC.

This clonotype was observed at least ten times. The chain has TRBV12-3 or TRBV12-4 and TRBJ1-1; D not certain. The length of the CDR3 is 13 residues. V was clipped by 4 bases and J by 1 base, with 7 bases between them. The CDR3 region has the DNA TGTGCCAGCAGTTGGTCAGGGAACACTGAAGCTTTCTTT. Translating it yields CASSWSGNTEAFF.

The table lists this clonotype with many counts. V usage is TRBV24-1 and J usage is TRBJ2-5; D is possibly TRBD1 (6 bases). The V end was cut by 0 bases, the J end by 2 bases, with 9 bases between. This CDR3 contains 15 residues. CDR1 is KGHDR and CDR2 is SFDVKD in the germline V gene. The CDR3 spells CATSDLPGVQETQYF. DNA for the CDR3: TGTGCCACCAGTGATTTGCCAGGGGTTCAAGAGACCCAGTACTTC.

This clonotype was counted only a few times. V and J are TRBV29-1 and TRBJ2-1; 8 nucleotides line up with TRBD2. CDR3 length: 14 amino acids. Germline CDR1 is SQVTM and CDR2 is ANQGSEA. V shed 3 bases, J shed 7 bases, and the junction held 8 bases outside the gene matches. The DNA of the CDR3 is TGCAGCGTTGACCCAGCGGGAGCGGGGAATGAGCAGTTCTTC. Translated, it gives CSVDPAGAGNEQFF.

The chain joins TRBV4-1 to TRBJ2-1; 12 positions agree with TRBD1. The V gene's germline CDR1 is MGHRA and CDR2 YSYEKL. The CDR3 has 17 residues. The V and J ends lost 1 base and 5 bases, in that order; junction bases with no gene match: 6. CDR3 protein: CASSQAGTGGFNNEQFF. CDR3 DNA sequence: TGCGCCAGCAGCCAAGCCGGGACAGGGGGCTTCAACAATGAGCAGTTCTTC.

A remark on this clonotype: This may be a read error, as it is one base from a much larger clone. The chain links TRBV24-1 to TRBJ2-5; D not resolved. This CDR3 spans 16 amino acids. V lost 1 base to trimming and J lost 5 bases, with 16 bases between them. Looked up from germline, CDR1 is KGHDR and CDR2 is SFDVKD. The CDR3 DNA sequence: TGTGCCACCAGTGATTTCGGAGAGGAAATGATGGAGACCCAGTACTTC. Residues: CATSDFGEEMMETQYF.

This clonotype was detected many times. The rearrangement links TRBV10-3 to TRBJ2-6; tentative D call: TRBD2 (6 bases). V dropped 11 bases and J dropped 4 bases, with 9 bases sitting between them. The CDR3 covers 12 residues. Germline V gives CDR1 ENHRY, CDR2 SYGVKD. CDR3 coding DNA: TGTGCCTCCGGGGGAGGGGCCAACGTCCTGACTTTC. It yields the protein CASGGGANVLTF.

The rearrangement uses TRBV7-8 and TRBJ2-1; the D is unclear. The CDR3 is 12 amino acids. In germline, CDR1 is SGHVS, CDR2 FQNEAQ. Trimming removed 2 bases from V and 10 bases from J, with 9 bases in between. CDR3 loop: CASSLWGTEQFF. The CDR3 region has the DNA TGTGCCAGCAGCTTATGGGGAACAGAGCAGTTCTTC.

The gene calls are TRBV29-1 and TRBJ2-1, with TRBD2 matching 8 bases. V was pared by 7 bases and J by 0 bases, with 8 bases of the junction left unmatched. CDR1 is SQVTM, CDR2 ANQGSEA, per germline. This CDR3 region has 15 residues. The CDR3 nucleotides read TGCAGCGCGATAGGCGGGAGGAGCTCCTACAATGAGCAGTTCTTC. Protein product: CSAIGGRSSYNEQFF.

The table lists this clonotype with a few counts. V is TRBV14 and J is TRBJ1-2, with D unclear. Trimming cost V 1 base and J 6 bases, with 6 bases left between them. The germline CDR1 and CDR2 sequences are SGHDN and FVKESK. This CDR3 is built from 12 residues. The CDR3 protein is CASSQVNDGYTF. CDR3 DNA: TGTGCCAGCAGCCAAGTGAACGATGGCTACACCTTC.

J is TRBJ1-2 and V is TRBV9, with D hard to call. The germline V and J ends were trimmed by 6 bases and 2 bases, with 17 bases remaining between them. The germline V gene has CDR1 SGDLS and CDR2 YYNGEE. This CDR3 region has 15 residues. The CDR3 DNA is TGTGCCAGCACTCCGGCCCGGAACGGGAACTATGGCTACACCTTC. It yields the protein CASTPARNGNYGYTF.

The rearrangement uses TRBV5-6 and TRBJ2-5; 8 bases match TRBD1. The CDR3 contains 16 residues. CDR1 and CDR2 (germline): SGHDT, YYEEEE. V shed 4 bases and J 3 bases; nucleotides not matched to a gene: 11. In nucleotides, the CDR3 is TGTGCCAGCAGCGCCGGCAGGGGGCAAGGAGAAGAGACCCAGTACTTC. Translation gives CASSAGRGQGEETQYF.

In its sample, this clonotype was seen many times. J is TRBJ2-7 and V is TRBV7-6; D perhaps matches TRBD2 (6 bases). This CDR3 spans 17 amino acids. The germline V and J ends were trimmed by 5 bases and 0 bases, with 20 bases remaining between them. The germline V gene has CDR1 SGHVS and CDR2 FNYEAQ. The CDR3 protein is CASSPIGEAGDSYEQYF. The CDR3 DNA reads as TGTGCCAGCAGCCCGATCGGGGAAGCGGGCGACTCCTACGAGCAGTACTTC.

The sample holds many counts of this clonotype. The rearrangement joins TRBV12-3 or TRBV12-4 to TRBJ1-3; unclear D gene. CDR3 size: 16 residues. Trimming removed 3 bases from V and 4 bases from J, with 16 bases in between. CDR3 region: CASSFSKLLTGNTIYF. The CDR3 bases are TGTGCCAGCAGTTTCTCGAAACTCCTAACGGGAAACACCATATATTTT.

This clonotype showed up just a few times. The V gene is TRBV9, the J gene TRBJ2-1; 14 nucleotides match TRBD2. Trimming cost V 2 bases and J 10 bases; bases outside gene matches: 5. CDR3 length: 15 amino acids. Germline lookup yields CDR1 SGDLS and CDR2 YYNGEE. CDR3 DNA: TGTGCCAGCAGCGTCGGGACTAGCGGGAGTTGGGAGCAGTTCTTC. Translated: CASSVGTSGSWEQFF.

This clonotype has more than one count but fewer than ten. The CDR3 sequence: CASSLTGRFKNSPLHF. In nucleotides, the CDR3 is TGTGCCAGCAGCTTAACCGGCAGGTTTAAGAATTCACCCCTCCACTTT. The chain couples TRBV7-3 to TRBJ1-6; D uncertain. V was cut by 0 bases and J by 7 bases, with 13 bases left in between. This CDR3 has 16 residues. Germline values: CDR1 SGHTA, CDR2 FQGTGA. Complete variable domain (other parts from reference TRBV7-3 and TRBJ1-6): GAGVSQTPSNKVTEKGKYVELRCDPISGHTALYWYRQSLGQGPEFLIYFQGTGAADDSGLPNDRFFAVRPEGSVSTLKIQRTERGDSAVYLCASSLTGRFKNSPLHFGNGTRLTVT.

The chain joins TRBV7-9 to TRBJ2-3; D remains ambiguous. Germline V gives CDR1 SEHNR, CDR2 FQNEAQ (reference sequence). V was pared by 4 bases and J by 6 bases, with 11 bases between. The CDR3 runs to 13 residues. In DNA form, the CDR3 reads TGTGCCAGCAGCTCCTCTTTGTCGGATACGCAGTATTTT. This translates into CASSSSLSDTQYF.

This clonotype was recorded many times. This chain links TRBV12-3 or TRBV12-4 with TRBJ2-5; 11 positions agree with TRBD2. The CDR3 has 15 amino acids. The junction had 11 bases not matched to a gene; V was cut back by 5 bases and J by 9 bases. The CDR3 DNA reads TGTGCCAGCAGTGAACTACTAGCGGGGGCTCAGGCCCAGTACTTC. It is translated as CASSELLAGAQAQYF.

This clonotype came up a few times. The V call is TRBV5-4, the J call TRBJ2-5; D may be TRBD1 (5 bases). This CDR3 is 14 amino acids long. Looked up from germline, CDR1 is SGHNT and CDR2 is YYREEE (reference sequence). Trimming pared 5 bases from V and 5 bases from J, leaving 16 bases between. In nucleotides, the CDR3 is TGTGCCAGCAGTTCCCCAAGGGGCCCGGAGACCCAGTACTTC. It codes for CASSSPRGPETQYF.

This clonotype came up many times. The chain uses TRBV6-5 and TRBJ2-1; D may be TRBD1 or TRBD2 (5 bases each). V lost 5 bases to trimming and J lost 7 bases, with 9 bases between them. The V gene's germline CDR1 is MNHEY and CDR2 SVGAGI. This CDR3 spans 12 amino acids. CDR3 sequence (DNA): TGTGCCAGCAGTCGGGACCGAAATGAGCAGTTCTTC. This sequence encodes CASSRDRNEQFF.